These 8 T cell receptor beta chains came from one sample sequenced in a study of T cell changes during pregnancy in multiple sclerosis. Measured with immunoSEQ multiplex PCR; TCRdb has only the in-frame clones, and not every one. The sample has tens of thousands of clones; 92% are singletons. The sequencing used peripheral blood, collected in the third trimester of pregnancy. All receptors derive from a female donor in good health, enrolled as a control in a pregnancy study.

The chain has TRBV4-2 and TRBJ2-7; TRBD2 matches 11 bases. Germline V lookup: CDR1 LGHNA, CDR2 YNFKEQ. The J segment lost 7 bases and the V segment lost 1 base, leaving 6 bases of the junction unmatched. This CDR3 has 15 amino acids. CDR3: CASSQASSGGPEQYF. In DNA form, the CDR3 reads TGTGCCAGCAGCCAAGCATCTAGCGGGGGGCCTGAGCAGTACTTC.

The rearrangement uses TRBV19 and TRBJ1-5, with a weak D call TRBD1 (6 bases). This CDR3 contains 13 residues. Germline V CDR1 and CDR2: LNHDA, SQIVND (reference sequence). Between the trimmed V and J ends, which lost 10 bases and 6 bases, there was a span of 16 bases. DNA for the CDR3: TGTGCCAACCAAGGGGGGGTAACTCAGCCCCAGCATTTT. Translation: CANQGGVTQPQHF.

V and J are TRBV7-2 and TRBJ1-5, with D possibly matching TRBD1 (5 bases). The CDR3 spans 15 residues. Trimming removed 5 bases at V and 1 base at J, with 12 bases between. CDR1 SGHTA and CDR2 FQGNSA come from the germline V gene. CDR3 nucleotides: TGTGCCAGCAGCCGATGGGGGGGAAGCAATCAGCCCCAGCATTTT. Amino acids: CASSRWGGSNQPQHF. Full variable domain (outside the CDR3, taken from reference TRBV7-2 and TRBJ1-5): GAGVSQSPSNKVTEKGKDVELRCDPISGHTALYWYRQSLGQGLEFLIYFQGNSAPDKSGLPSDRFSAERTGGSVSTLTIQRTQQEDSAVYLCASSRWGGSNQPQHFGDGTRLSIL.

This clone has more than one count but fewer than ten. The genes are TRBV7-9 and TRBJ1-6, with 9 bases matching TRBD1. The CDR3 is 15 amino acids. Germline V gene lookup returns CDR1 SEHNR and CDR2 FQNEAQ (reference sequence). Trimming removed 5 bases from V and 5 bases from J; junction bases left unmatched: 4. The CDR3 region is CASSPGQGHNSPLHF. CDR3 nucleotides: TGTGCCAGCAGCCCCGGACAGGGGCATAATTCACCCCTCCACTTT.

The rearrangement joins TRBV12-1 to TRBJ1-5; the listed D gene, TRBD1, was not tested against the DNA. TRBV12-1 constitutes a pseudogene. The CDR3 covers 15 residues. The CDR3 region is CASSFGTVNMEAQHF. The CDR3 DNA follows: TGTGCCAGCAGCTTCGGGACAGTGAATATGGAGGCCCAGCATTTT.

CDR3 nucleotides: TGTGCCAGTAGTATGTGGGCCTCCGTCTCCTACGAGCAGTACTTC. Its translation is CASSMWASVSYEQYF. This rearrangement joins TRBV19 to TRBJ2-7; no definite D call. Germline V gives CDR1 LNHDA, CDR2 SQIVND (reference sequence). CDR3 length: 15 residues. Trimming removed 3 bases from V and 0 bases from J, with 12 bases in between.

The chain joins TRBV5-5 to TRBJ2-7; D gene ambiguous. The CDR3 sequence is 13 residues long. Trimming stripped 0 bases from V and 6 bases from J, with 10 bases between. Per the germline V gene, CDR1 is SGHKS and CDR2 is YYEKEE (reference sequence). The CDR3: CASSLAVAREQYF. The CDR3 DNA reads as TGTGCCAGCAGCTTGGCAGTTGCTCGCGAGCAGTACTTC.

V gene TRBV9 combines with J gene TRBJ2-1, with a tentative D call TRBD2 (6 bases). This CDR3 contains 16 residues. The germline gives CDR1 SGDLS, CDR2 YYNGEE. The V gene lost 0 bases and the J gene lost 0 bases, with 10 bases spanning the gap. CDR3 loop: CASSVVGGGSYNEQFF. As DNA, the CDR3 is TGTGCCAGCAGCGTAGTCGGGGGAGGCTCCTACAATGAGCAGTTCTTC.